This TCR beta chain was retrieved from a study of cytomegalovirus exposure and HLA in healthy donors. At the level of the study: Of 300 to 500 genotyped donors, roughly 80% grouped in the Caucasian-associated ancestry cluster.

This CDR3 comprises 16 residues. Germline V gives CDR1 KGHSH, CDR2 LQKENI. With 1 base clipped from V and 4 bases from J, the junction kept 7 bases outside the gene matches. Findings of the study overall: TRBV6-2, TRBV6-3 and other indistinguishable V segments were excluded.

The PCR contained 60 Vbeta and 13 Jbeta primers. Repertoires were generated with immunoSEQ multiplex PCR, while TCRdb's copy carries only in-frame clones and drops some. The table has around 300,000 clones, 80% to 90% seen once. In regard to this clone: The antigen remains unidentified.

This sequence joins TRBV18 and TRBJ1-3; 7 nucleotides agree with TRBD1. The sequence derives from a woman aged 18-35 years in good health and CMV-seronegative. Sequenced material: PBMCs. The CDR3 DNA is TGTGCCAGCTCACCACAAGACAGGGTCTCAGGAAACACCATATATTTT. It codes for CASSPQDRVSGNTIYF.